This T cell receptor (beta chain) was captured in a study of chemoradiotherapy in HPV16-positive cancers. The study, taken as a whole, reports: Non-HPV-specific T cells did not expand in tumors during treatment, whereas candidate HPV-specific clones and E7-related motifs did.

Repeated repertoire sampling spanned the course of chemoradiotherapy. Trimming removed 5 bases from V and 5 bases from J, with 15 bases in between. CDR3 size: 14 residues. Germline CDR1 LNHNV, CDR2 YYDKDF (reference sequence). Regarding this clone: Its antigen is unknown.

The method was immunoSEQ multiplex PCR; TCRdb's version includes in-frame clones alone and lacks a portion of them. The sample carries around 510 clones, around nine tenths recorded once. The source is a human donor with HPV-associated anogenital cancer. The J gene is TRBJ1-2, the V gene TRBV15; D remains ambiguous. The input for sequencing was tumor tissue, taken from a patient who underwent chemoradiotherapy. Written as DNA, the CDR3 is TGTGCCACCAGCGATGAAGAAGGGTATTATGGCTACACCTTC. Protein product: CATSDEEGYYGYTF.